This T cell receptor (beta chain) was sequenced for a study of PD-1 blockade in classical Hodgkin lymphoma. Exposure to brentuximab vedotin varied, and each patient had relapsed following autologous stem cell transplantation. Here immunoSEQ multiplex PCR was the method, and the copy in TCRdb shows in-frame clones only, minus some. Of about 46,000 clones detected, around 70% appear once; the ten largest clones hold approximately 10%. As concerns this clone: What it binds is unknown.

Germline V lookup: CDR1 MNHEY, CDR2 SVGAGI. Trimming cost V 6 bases and J 4 bases; bases outside gene matches: 1. This CDR3 region has 14 residues. Overall study results and limits: Newly diagnosed patients and complete responders had comparable diversity at baseline.

This receptor was taken from a human donor with classical Hodgkin lymphoma. Sequencing used peripheral blood mononuclear cells (PBMCs), obtained at baseline. The V gene is TRBV6-5, the J gene TRBJ2-1; 12 bases map to TRBD1. CDR3 region: CASRGQGAYNEQFF. For the CDR3, the DNA is TGTGCCAGCAGGGGACAGGGGGCTTACAATGAGCAGTTCTTC.